The next 21 T cell receptor beta chains were all read from a single sample in a study of preoperative IRX-2 immunotherapy in early breast cancer. Treatment specified: preoperative locoregional IRX-2 cytokine immunotherapy. TCRdb's table, derived via immunoSEQ multiplex PCR, lists solely in-frame clones and lacks some. The sample records about 19,000 clones, about 85% being singletons. Source: lymph node tissue, taken after IRX-2 immunotherapy. These receptors were taken from a human donor with breast cancer.

This rearrangement joins TRBV6-1 to TRBJ1-1; tentatively, D is TRBD1 (6 bases). The V gene's germline CDR1 is MNHNS and CDR2 SASEGT. V was shortened by 0 bases and J by 5 bases, with 13 bases between the two germline ends. The CDR3 is 15 residues long. The DNA of the CDR3 is TGTGCCAGCAGTGAAGCGTGGGGGGCCGTAACTGAAGCTTTCTTT. This gives the protein CASSEAWGAVTEAFF.

This chain links TRBV5-1 with TRBJ2-3, with D unresolved. Trimming shortened V by 2 bases and J by 0 bases, and 7 bases separated the two germline ends. Looked up from germline, CDR1 is SGHRS and CDR2 is YFSETQ. This CDR3 is built from 14 residues. CDR3 DNA: TGCGCCAGCAGCTTTTGGTCCAGCACAGATACGCAGTATTTT. Its protein is CASSFWSSTDTQYF.

In its sample, this clone was seen once. V is TRBV30 and J is TRBJ2-7; D perhaps matches TRBD1 (5 bases). V was cut by 3 bases and J by 0 bases, with 12 bases left in between. The CDR3 spans 14 residues. Germline assignment: CDR1 GTSNPN and CDR2 SVGIG (reference sequence). The CDR3 region is CAWSGHQGSYEQYF. CDR3 in DNA: TGTGCCTGGAGCGGACACCAGGGCTCCTACGAGCAGTACTTC.

In its sample, this clone was seen once. The V and J genes are TRBV29-1 and TRBJ1-1; D unresolved. The CDR3 totals 12 residues. The V gene's germline CDR1 is SQVTM and CDR2 ANQGSEA. The V gene lost 4 bases and the J gene lost 1 base, with 7 bases spanning the gap. CDR3 sequence (DNA): TGCAGCGTTGTTCCGGGGAACACTGAAGCTTTCTTT. Translated, it gives CSVVPGNTEAFF.

The V call is TRBV6-8, the J call TRBJ1-3, with D unresolved. This CDR3 has 13 amino acids. With 10 bases removed from V and 0 bases from J, the gap between germline ends came to 10 bases. Germline V gene lookup returns CDR1 MNHGY and CDR2 SAAAGT. This chain's CDR3 is CAIRRSSGNTIYF. The CDR3, as DNA: TGTGCCATCAGAAGGTCCTCTGGAAACACCATATATTTT.

The chain carries TRBV6-8 and TRBJ1-1, with D perhaps matching TRBD1 (5 bases). Looked up from germline, CDR1 is MNHGY and CDR2 is SAAAGT. The CDR3 consists of 14 residues. Between the trimmed V and J ends, which lost 5 bases and 1 base, there was a span of 11 bases. CDR3 in amino acids: CASSARGENTEAFF. The CDR3 bases are TGTGCCAGCAGTGCCCGGGGGGAGAACACTGAAGCTTTCTTT.

This sequence joins TRBV6-8 and TRBJ2-7, with TRBD1 identical over 11 bases. This CDR3 is 21 amino acids long. Germline CDR1 and CDR2: MNHGY and SAAAGT. Unmatched junction bases numbered 29, after V lost 9 bases and J lost 4 bases. This CDR3 is CASPGQGVRAPIRDRGYEQYF. CDR3 sequence (DNA): TGTGCCAGTCCGGGACAGGGGGTACGAGCTCCTATCCGGGACAGGGGGTACGAGCAGTACTTC.

The V call is TRBV28, the J call TRBJ1-5; perhaps TRBD1 as D (5 bases). Per the germline V gene, CDR1 is MDHEN and CDR2 is SYDVKM. The CDR3 is 12 residues long. The V end lost 9 bases, the J end lost 7 bases, and 13 bases lay between the germline ends. CDR3 residues: CASQGDRQPQHF. The CDR3 region has the DNA TGTGCCAGTCAGGGAGACCGGCAGCCCCAGCATTTT.

The chain uses TRBV19 and TRBJ1-5; D is uncertain. V lost 2 bases, J lost 4 bases, and 6 bases lay in between. This CDR3 is 13 amino acids long. Germline V gene lookup returns CDR1 LNHDA and CDR2 SQIVND (reference sequence). CDR3 coding DNA: TGTGCCAGTAGTATAATGGGGAATCAGCCCCAGCATTTT. As protein: CASSIMGNQPQHF.

The V call is TRBV18, the J call TRBJ2-7, with a tentative D call TRBD1 (6 bases). The CDR3 extends over 14 amino acids. V lost 2 bases and J lost 2, with 10 bases in between. CDR1 is KGHSH and CDR2 is LQKENI in the germline V gene. The CDR3 DNA follows: TGTGCCAGCTCACCAGCCGGGACAACCTACGAGCAGTACTTC. Amino acid sequence: CASSPAGTTYEQYF.

The rearrangement links TRBV18 to TRBJ2-2, with TRBD2 as a possible D gene (5 bases). Germline-derived CDR1 and CDR2 are KGHSH and LQKENI. The CDR3 extends over 13 amino acids. With 1 base removed from V and 7 bases from J, the gap between germline ends came to 7 bases. CDR3 coding DNA: TGTGCCAGCTCACCACGTGAGGGCGGGGAGCTGTTTTTT. Amino acids: CASSPREGGELFF.

There are a few counts of this clone. The rearrangement links TRBV15 to TRBJ1-1, with D unresolved. The V and J ends lost 5 bases and 0 bases respectively, with 13 bases between them. The CDR3 consists of 15 residues. The germline V gene has CDR1 LNHNV and CDR2 YYDKDF (reference sequence). The CDR3 DNA reads TGTGCCACCAGCCCCCGATATCCTCTGAACACTGAAGCTTTCTTT. This encodes CATSPRYPLNTEAFF.

The sample holds one count of this clone. This sequence joins TRBV7-5 and TRBJ1-4. TRBV7-5 is recorded as a pseudogene. The CDR3 is made up of 14 amino acids. The CDR3 is CASSEGDGHEKLFF. The CDR3 nucleotides read TGTGCCAGCAGCGAGGGAGACGGGCATGAAAAACTGTTTTTT.

The rearrangement links TRBV28 to TRBJ2-6, with D unresolved. The germline CDR1 and CDR2 sequences are MDHEN and SYDVKM. The CDR3 consists of 16 residues. V lost 4 bases and J lost 0, with 10 bases in between. The CDR3 DNA follows: TGTGCCAGCAGTTCCTACACCGTCTCTGGGGCCAACGTCCTGACTTTC. Its protein product is CASSSYTVSGANVLTF.

The V call is TRBV28, the J call TRBJ2-5, with 7 bases identical to TRBD1. The CDR3 covers 13 residues. Per the germline V gene, CDR1 is MDHEN and CDR2 is SYDVKM. The trim removed 6 bases at V and 4 bases at J, leaving 5 bases unmatched. The CDR3 spells CASRGQARETQYF. For the CDR3, the DNA is TGTGCCAGCAGAGGACAGGCTCGAGAGACCCAGTACTTC. The whole variable domain, filled in from reference TRBV28 and TRBJ2-5, reads DVKVTQSSRYLVKRTGEKVFLECVQDMDHENMFWYRQDPGLGLRLIYFSYDVKMKEKGDIPEGYSVSREKKERFSLILESASTNQTSMYLCASRGQARETQYFGPGTRLLVL.

This chain uses TRBV10-2 with TRBJ1-4, with TRBD1 matching over 8 bases. V lost 7 bases and J lost 4; bases outside the gene matches: 5. Germline V gene data show CDR1 as WSHSY and CDR2 as SAAADI. The CDR3 spans 14 residues. As DNA, the CDR3 is TGCGCCAGCAAAATGGACAGGGTTAATGAAAAACTGTTTTTT. Its protein is CASKMDRVNEKLFF.

V usage is TRBV6-7 and J usage is TRBJ2-7; the match to TRBD2 covers 9 bases. TRBV6-7 is marked as an open reading frame, function uncertain. CDR3 length equals 15 residues. With 2 bases clipped from V and 6 bases from J, the junction kept 8 bases outside the gene matches. As DNA, the CDR3 is TGTGCCAGCAGTTACGGTCTAGCGGGAAGAGGCGAGCAGTACTTC. Residues: CASSYGLAGRGEQYF.

V is TRBV18 and J is TRBJ2-1; D unclear. V lost 0 bases and J lost 0, with 9 bases in between. Looked up from germline, CDR1 is KGHSH and CDR2 is LQKENI. The CDR3 is 16 amino acids. The CDR3 bases are TGTGCCAGCTCACCACCCTCTAGGAGCTCCTACAATGAGCAGTTCTTC. Its protein product is CASSPPSRSSYNEQFF.

The V gene is TRBV14, the J gene TRBJ2-3; D call uncertain. Trimming left V 1 base short and J 3 bases short, with 11 bases between. Germline V gene data show CDR1 as SGHDN and CDR2 as FVKESK. The CDR3 has 15 amino acids. The CDR3 here is CASSQGGLETDTQYF. CDR3 nucleotide sequence: TGTGCCAGCAGCCAAGGTGGGCTAGAGACAGATACGCAGTATTTT.

CDR3 DNA: TGTGCCAGCAGCAGCCCGGGGGATTTCTACGAGCAGTACTTC. Translated, it gives CASSSPGDFYEQYF. The V and J genes are TRBV11-3 and TRBJ2-7, with a weak D call TRBD2 (6 bases). The CDR3 has 14 amino acids. V lost 5 bases to trimming and J lost 3 bases, with 14 bases between them. Germline values: CDR1 SGHNT, CDR2 YENEEA.

The rearrangement uses TRBV6-8 and TRBJ2-7; D not resolved. V was pared by 5 bases and J by 3 bases, with 11 bases between. CDR1 and CDR2 from the germline V gene are MNHGY and SAAAGT. This CDR3 has 13 amino acids. The CDR3 DNA sequence: TGTGCCAGCAGTCTCGGCAGGCTCTACGAGCAGTACTTC. This codes for CASSLGRLYEQYF.